This TCR beta chain stems from a study of sequential checkpoint blockade in melanoma (dated by TCRdb to between 2019 and 2020). Concerning the study at large: Using 1:1 randomization, the trial assigned patients either to first-line nivolumab followed by ipilimumab (arm A) or to ipilimumab followed by nivolumab (arm B). Maintenance nivolumab came after both trial sequences. Results and caveats for the whole study, not just this receptor: Validation of the response-prediction model combining TCR metrics and mutation burden is needed in larger, independent patient cohorts.

CDR1 and CDR2, looked up from the germline V gene (reference sequence), are LNHDA and SQIVND. Measured from the cysteine to the phenylalanine, the CDR3 is 14 residues long. Solely the CDR3 DNA is kept, with 42 bases framed from the first base. V loses 3 bases of germline sequence and J loses 2 bases, and the interval between the two ends is 8 bases. About this clone itself: Its antigen target is currently unknown. Qualities for individual bases were not recorded, and no much larger clone is one base off.

TCRbeta CDR3 regions were immunosequenced from genomic DNA with the immunoSEQ Assay. Before high-throughput sequencing, the genomic DNA was amplified using bias-controlled multiplex PCR. The original methods were these. To quantify the absolute abundance of each unique TCRbeta CDR3 region, the sequences were collapsed and filtered. Clonality was defined as 1 minus Pielou's evenness and was calculated using productive rearrangements only. A previously published method was used to identify clones whose frequencies were significantly greater in on-treatment samples than in baseline samples. TCRdb provides this immuneACCESS table in a form limited to in-frame rearrangements. Some clones are lacking; in checked studies, under half of them reflect an unresolved V gene, and why the rest are absent is not known. That table supplies the V and J calls and clone size; D and trimming were determined from the DNA. The sample table contains approximately 10,000 clones; only one count was recorded for roughly 73% of them. The ten largest clones represent about 15% of the sample.

Per the publication, the treatment or condition label means: randomized to nivolumab then ipilimumab (arm A) or the reverse (arm B). None of the patients in the trial had previously been given DNA-damaging chemotherapy. Live CD3+CD8+ cells negative for CD19 and CD56 were sorted from thawed PBMCs on a FACS Aria II flow cytometer. CheckMate 064, a randomized, open-label phase II trial of sequential checkpoint blockade, was the source of the samples, all of which came from patients with melanoma. Peripheral blood mononuclear cells were collected by leukapheresis, purified with Ficoll-Paque, and frozen in human serum with roughly 10% DMSO. Immediately after sorting, the purity of the sorted blood CD3+CD8+ cells was confirmed to be >98%, and DNA was then extracted.

The chain is made from TRBV19 and TRBJ2-1, with no D gene named confidently. This material consisted of CD8+ T cells sorted from blood (inferred from file names), taken from a patient given nivolumab and ipilimumab in sequence. The clonotype comes from a human donor with melanoma. The CDR3 here reads CASSISNPYNEQFF. The DNA sequence is TGTGCCAGTAGTATTAGCAACCCCTACAATGAGCAGTTCTTC.